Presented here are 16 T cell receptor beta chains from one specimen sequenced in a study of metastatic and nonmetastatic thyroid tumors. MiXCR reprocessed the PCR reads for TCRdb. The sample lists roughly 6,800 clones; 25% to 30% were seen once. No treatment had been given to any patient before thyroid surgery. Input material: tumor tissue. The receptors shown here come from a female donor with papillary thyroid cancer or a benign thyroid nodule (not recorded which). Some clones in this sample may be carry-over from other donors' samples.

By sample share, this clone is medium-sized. The CDR3: CATSDAGTGAVDEQFF. DNA of the CDR3: TGTGCCACCAGTGACGCCGGGACAGGGGCGGTGGATGAGCAGTTCTTC. The chain links TRBV24-1 to TRBJ2-1, with 10 nucleotides matching TRBD1. The CDR3 totals 16 residues. V shed 4 bases, J shed 8 bases, and the junction held 10 bases outside the gene matches. Looked up from germline, CDR1 is KGHDR and CDR2 is SFDVKD.

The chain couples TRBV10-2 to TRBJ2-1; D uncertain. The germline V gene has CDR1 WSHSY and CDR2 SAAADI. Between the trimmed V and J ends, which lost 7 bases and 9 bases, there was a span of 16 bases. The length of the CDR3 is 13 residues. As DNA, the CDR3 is TGCGCCAGCAAACTGCTTGGCAATGCTGAGCAGTTCTTC. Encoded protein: CASKLLGNAEQFF.

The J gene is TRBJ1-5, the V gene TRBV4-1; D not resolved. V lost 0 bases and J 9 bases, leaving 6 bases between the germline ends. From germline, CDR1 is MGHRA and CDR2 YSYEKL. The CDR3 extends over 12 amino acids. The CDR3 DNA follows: TGCGCCAGCAGCCAAGAAACGGGGCCCCAGCATTTT. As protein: CASSQETGPQHF.

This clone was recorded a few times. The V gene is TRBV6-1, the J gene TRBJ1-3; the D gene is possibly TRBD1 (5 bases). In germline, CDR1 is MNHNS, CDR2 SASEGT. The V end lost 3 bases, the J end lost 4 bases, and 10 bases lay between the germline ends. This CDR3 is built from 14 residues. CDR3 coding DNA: TGTGCCAGCAGTGACGGGGGTGCGGGAAACACCATATATTTT. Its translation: CASSDGGAGNTIYF.

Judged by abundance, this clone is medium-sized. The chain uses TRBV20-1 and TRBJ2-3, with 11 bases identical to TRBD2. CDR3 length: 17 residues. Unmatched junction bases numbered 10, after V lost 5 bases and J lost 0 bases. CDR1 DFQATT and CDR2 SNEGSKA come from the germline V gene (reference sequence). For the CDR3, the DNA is TGCAGTGCTTACCCTAGCGGGGGGTCTACTAGCACAGATACGCAGTATTTT. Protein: CSAYPSGGSTSTDTQYF.

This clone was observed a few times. The CDR3 region is CASSGHREVGELFF. In DNA, the CDR3 is TGTGCCAGCAGTGGACACAGGGAGGTCGGGGAGCTGTTTTTT. The chain couples TRBV25-1 to TRBJ2-2; D is tentatively TRBD1 or TRBD2 (6 bases each). Germline V gene data show CDR1 as MGHDK and CDR2 as SYGVNS. CDR3 length equals 14 residues. V was shortened by 4 bases and J by 7 bases, with 13 bases between the two germline ends.

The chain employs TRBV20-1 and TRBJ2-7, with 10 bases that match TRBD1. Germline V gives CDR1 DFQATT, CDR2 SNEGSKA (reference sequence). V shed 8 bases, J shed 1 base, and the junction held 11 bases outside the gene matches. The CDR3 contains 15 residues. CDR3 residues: CSFPRDRGPSYEQYF. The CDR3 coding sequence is TGCAGTTTTCCCCGGGACAGGGGACCGTCCTACGAGCAGTACTTC.

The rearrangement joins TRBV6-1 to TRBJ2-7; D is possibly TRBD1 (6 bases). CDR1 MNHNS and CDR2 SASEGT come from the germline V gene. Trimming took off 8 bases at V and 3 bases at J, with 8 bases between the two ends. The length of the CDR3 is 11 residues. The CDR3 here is CASGQYYEQYF. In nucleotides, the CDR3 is TGTGCCAGCGGACAGTACTACGAGCAGTACTTC.

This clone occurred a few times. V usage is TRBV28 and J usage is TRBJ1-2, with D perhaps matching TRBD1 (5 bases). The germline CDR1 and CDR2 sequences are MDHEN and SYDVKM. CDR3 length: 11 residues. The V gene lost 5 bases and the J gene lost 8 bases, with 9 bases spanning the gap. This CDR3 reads CASSAGEGYTF. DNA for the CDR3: TGTGCCAGCAGTGCGGGGGAAGGCTACACCTTC.

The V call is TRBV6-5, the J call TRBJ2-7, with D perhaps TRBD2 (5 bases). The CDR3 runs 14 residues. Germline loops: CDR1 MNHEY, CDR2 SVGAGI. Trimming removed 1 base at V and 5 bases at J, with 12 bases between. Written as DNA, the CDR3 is TGTGCCAGCAGTTACTTAGGCGGGCGGGACGAGCAGTACTTC. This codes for CASSYLGGRDEQYF.

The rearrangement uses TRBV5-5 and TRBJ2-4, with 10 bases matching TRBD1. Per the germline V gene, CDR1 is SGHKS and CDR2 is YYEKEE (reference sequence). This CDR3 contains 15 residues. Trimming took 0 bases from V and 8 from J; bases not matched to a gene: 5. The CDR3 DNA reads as TGTGCCAGCAGCTTGGAGGGACAGGGGCTGCACATTCAGTACTTC. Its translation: CASSLEGQGLHIQYF.

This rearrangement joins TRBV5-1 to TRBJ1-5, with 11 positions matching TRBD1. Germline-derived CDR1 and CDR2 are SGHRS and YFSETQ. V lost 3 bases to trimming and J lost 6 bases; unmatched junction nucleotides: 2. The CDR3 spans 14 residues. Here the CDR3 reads CASSSGTGGQPQHF. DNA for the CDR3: TGCGCCAGCAGCTCGGGGACAGGGGGTCAGCCCCAGCATTTT.

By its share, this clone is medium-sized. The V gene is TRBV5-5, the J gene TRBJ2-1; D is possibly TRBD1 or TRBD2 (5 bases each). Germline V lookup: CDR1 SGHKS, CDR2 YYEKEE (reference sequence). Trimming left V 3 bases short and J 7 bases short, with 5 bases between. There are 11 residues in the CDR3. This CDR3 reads CASSWGNEQFF. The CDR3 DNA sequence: TGTGCCAGCAGCTGGGGGAATGAGCAGTTCTTC. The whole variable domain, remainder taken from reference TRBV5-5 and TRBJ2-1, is DAGVTQSPTHLIKTRGQQVTLRCSPISGHKSVSWYQQVLGQGPQFIFQYYEKEERGRGNFPDRFSARQFPNYSSELNVNALLLGDSALYLCASSWGNEQFFGPGTRLTVL.

CDR3 loop: CSADDRGRYGYTF. In DNA, the CDR3 is TGCAGTGCCGACGACAGGGGAAGATATGGCTACACCTTC. The gene calls are TRBV20-1 and TRBJ1-2; 8 nucleotides align to TRBD1. The CDR3 runs 13 residues. Germline V gives CDR1 DFQATT, CDR2 SNEGSKA (reference sequence). With V trimmed by 6 bases and J by 5 bases, 8 bases remained unmatched.

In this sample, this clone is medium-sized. CDR3 amino acids: CASRQGNTEAFF. CDR3 nucleotides: TGTGCCAGCAGGCAGGGTAACACTGAAGCTTTCTTT. The chain is built from TRBV6-1 and TRBJ1-1, with TRBD1 as a possible D gene (5 bases). The V gene lost 6 bases and the J gene lost 2 bases, with 7 bases spanning the gap. This CDR3 has 12 residues. Per germline, CDR1 MNHNS and CDR2 SASEGT.

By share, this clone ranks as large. CDR3 region: CATVNRGRIDGYTF. CDR3 sequence (DNA): TGTGCCACCGTTAACAGGGGGCGTATTGATGGCTACACCTTC. This chain uses TRBV6-1 with TRBJ1-2, with TRBD1 identical over 9 bases. Germline lookup yields CDR1 MNHNS and CDR2 SASEGT. V shed 10 bases, J shed 6 bases, and the junction held 12 bases outside the gene matches. There are 14 residues in the CDR3.